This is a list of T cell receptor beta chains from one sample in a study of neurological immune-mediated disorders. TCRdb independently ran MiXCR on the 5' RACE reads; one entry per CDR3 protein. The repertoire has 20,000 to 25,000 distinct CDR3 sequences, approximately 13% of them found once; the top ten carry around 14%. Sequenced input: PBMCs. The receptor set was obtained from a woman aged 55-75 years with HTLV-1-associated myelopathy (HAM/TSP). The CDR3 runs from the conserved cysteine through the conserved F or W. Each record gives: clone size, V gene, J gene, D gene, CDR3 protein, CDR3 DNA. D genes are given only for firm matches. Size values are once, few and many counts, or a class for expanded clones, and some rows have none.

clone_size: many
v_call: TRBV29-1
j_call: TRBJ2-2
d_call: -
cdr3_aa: CSAGPLGGELFF
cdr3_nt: TGCAGCGCCGGCCCTTTAGGCGGGGAGCTGTTTTTT

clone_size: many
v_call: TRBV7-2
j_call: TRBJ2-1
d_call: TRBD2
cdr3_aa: CASSKRTVAGGPNEQFF
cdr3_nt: TGTGCCAGCAGCAAGCGCACAGTAGCGGGGGGGCCGAATGAGCAGTTCTTC

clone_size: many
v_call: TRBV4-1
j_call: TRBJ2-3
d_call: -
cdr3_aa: CASSHDGTTDTQYF
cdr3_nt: TGCGCCAGCAGCCACGATGGGACCACAGATACGCAGTATTTT

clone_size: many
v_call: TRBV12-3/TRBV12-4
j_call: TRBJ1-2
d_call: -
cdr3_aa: CASSLALGGAYYGYTF
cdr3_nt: TGTGCCAGCAGTTTGGCCCTCGGGGGCGCTTACTATGGCTACACCTTC

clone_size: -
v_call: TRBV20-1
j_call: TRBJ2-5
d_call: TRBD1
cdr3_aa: CSAPTGKETQYF
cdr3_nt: TGCAGTGCCCCGACAGGGAAAGAGACCCAGTACTTC

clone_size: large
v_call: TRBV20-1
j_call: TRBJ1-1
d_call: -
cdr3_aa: CSARETPNTEAFF
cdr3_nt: TGCAGTGCTAGAGAGACACCGAACACTGAAGCTTTCTTT

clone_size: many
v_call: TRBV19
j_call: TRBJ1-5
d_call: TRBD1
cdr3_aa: CASNDRAERNQPQHF
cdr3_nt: TGTGCCAGTAATGACAGGGCGGAACGCAATCAGCCCCAGCATTTT

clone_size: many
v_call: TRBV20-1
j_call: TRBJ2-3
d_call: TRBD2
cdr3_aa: CSALTGTSGGGNTDTQYF
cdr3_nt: TGCAGTGCTCTTACCGGGACTAGCGGGGGGGGAAACACAGATACGCAGTATTTT

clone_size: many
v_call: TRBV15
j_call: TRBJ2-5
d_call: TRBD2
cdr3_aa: CATSRDGLAGGPIMETQYF
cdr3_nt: TGTGCCACCAGCAGAGACGGGCTAGCGGGAGGACCCATTATGGAGACCCAGTACTTC

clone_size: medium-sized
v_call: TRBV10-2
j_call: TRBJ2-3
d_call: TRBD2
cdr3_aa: CASSESRLAGPQYF
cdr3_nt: TGCGCCAGCAGTGAGTCGCGACTAGCGGGCCCGCAGTATTTT

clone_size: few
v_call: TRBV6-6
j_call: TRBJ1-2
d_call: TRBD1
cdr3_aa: CASRPQGVEGYTF
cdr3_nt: TGTGCCAGCAGACCACAGGGGGTAGAGGGCTACACCTTC

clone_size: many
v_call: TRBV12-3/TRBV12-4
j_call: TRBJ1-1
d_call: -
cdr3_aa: CASSLGGNTEAFF
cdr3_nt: TGTGCCAGCAGTTTGGGGGGTAACACTGAAGCTTTCTTT

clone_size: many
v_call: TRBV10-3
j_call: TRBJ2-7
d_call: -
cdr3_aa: CAISESRDTAYEQYF
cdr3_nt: TGTGCCATCAGTGAGTCGCGGGACACAGCCTACGAGCAGTACTTC

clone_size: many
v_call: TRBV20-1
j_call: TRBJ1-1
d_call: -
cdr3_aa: CSASNSGSRAANTEAFF
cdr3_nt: TGCAGTGCTAGCAACTCGGGATCAAGGGCTGCTAACACTGAAGCTTTCTTT

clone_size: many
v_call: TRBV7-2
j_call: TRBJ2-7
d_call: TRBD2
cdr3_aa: CASSPKRSGAVEQYF
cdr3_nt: TGTGCCAGCAGCCCAAAGCGAAGCGGGGCGGTAGAGCAGTACTTC

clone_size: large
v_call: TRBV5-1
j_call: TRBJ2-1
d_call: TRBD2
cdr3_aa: CASSLERGARNEQFF
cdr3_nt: TGCGCCAGCAGCTTGGAGCGGGGGGCCCGCAATGAGCAGTTCTTC

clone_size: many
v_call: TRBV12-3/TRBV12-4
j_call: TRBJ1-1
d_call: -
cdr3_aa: CASSRDNQVGTEAFF
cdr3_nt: TGTGCCAGCAGCCGGGACAACCAAGTGGGCACTGAAGCTTTCTTT

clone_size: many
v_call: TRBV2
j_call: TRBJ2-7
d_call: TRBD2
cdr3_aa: CASSEPLAGDYEQYF
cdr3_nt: TGTGCCAGCAGTGAACCTCTAGCGGGGGACTACGAGCAGTACTTC

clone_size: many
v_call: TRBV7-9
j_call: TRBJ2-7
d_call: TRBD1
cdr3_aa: CASRTGGYEQYF
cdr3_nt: TGTGCCAGCAGGACAGGGGGCTACGAGCAGTACTTC

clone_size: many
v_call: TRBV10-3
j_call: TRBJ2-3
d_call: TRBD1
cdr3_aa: CAISDRVDTQYF
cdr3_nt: TGTGCCATCAGCGACAGGGTAGATACGCAGTATTTT

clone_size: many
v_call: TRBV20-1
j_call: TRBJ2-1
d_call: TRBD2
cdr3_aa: CSASSGVFDEQFF
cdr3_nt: TGCAGCGCCTCTAGCGGGGTTTTCGATGAGCAGTTCTTC

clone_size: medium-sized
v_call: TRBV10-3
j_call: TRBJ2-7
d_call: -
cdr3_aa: CAISAQDDYEQYF
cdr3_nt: TGTGCCATCAGCGCCCAGGACGATTACGAGCAGTACTTC

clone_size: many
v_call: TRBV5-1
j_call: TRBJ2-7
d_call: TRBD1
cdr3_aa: CASSTTGGDVYEQYF
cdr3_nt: TGCGCCAGCAGCACGACAGGGGGCGATGTATACGAGCAGTACTTC

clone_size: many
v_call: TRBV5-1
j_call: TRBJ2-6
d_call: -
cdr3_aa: CASSWGQVNSGANVLTF
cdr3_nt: TGCGCCAGCAGCTGGGGGCAAGTAAACTCTGGGGCCAACGTCCTGACTTTC

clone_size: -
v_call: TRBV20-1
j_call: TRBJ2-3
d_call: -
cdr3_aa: CSARPSRGVSTDTQYF
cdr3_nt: TGCAGTGCTAGACCTAGCCGCGGGGTTAGCACAGATACGCAGTATTTT

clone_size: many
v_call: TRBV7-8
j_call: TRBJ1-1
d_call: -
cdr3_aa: CASSFSPQGVAFF
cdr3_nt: TGTGCCAGCAGCTTCTCACCACAGGGTGTAGCTTTCTTT

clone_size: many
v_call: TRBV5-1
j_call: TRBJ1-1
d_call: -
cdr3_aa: CASSPRGTEAFF
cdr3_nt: TGCGCCAGCAGCCCCAGGGGCACTGAAGCTTTCTTT

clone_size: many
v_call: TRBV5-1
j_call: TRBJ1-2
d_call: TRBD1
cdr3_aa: CASSPGDSPRGYTF
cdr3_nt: TGCGCCAGCAGCCCGGGGGACAGTCCGCGGGGCTACACCTTC

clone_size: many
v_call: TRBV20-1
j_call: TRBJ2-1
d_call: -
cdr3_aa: CSAAGPYNEQFF
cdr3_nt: TGCAGTGCCGCAGGACCTTACAATGAGCAGTTCTTC

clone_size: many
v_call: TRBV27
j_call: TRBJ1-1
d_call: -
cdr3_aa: CASSLSRDLGTEAFF
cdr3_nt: TGTGCCAGCAGTTTATCGAGGGATTTGGGCACTGAAGCTTTCTTT

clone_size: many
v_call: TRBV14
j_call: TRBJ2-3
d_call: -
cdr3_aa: CASSQADTQYF
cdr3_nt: TGTGCCAGCAGCCAAGCAGATACGCAGTATTTT

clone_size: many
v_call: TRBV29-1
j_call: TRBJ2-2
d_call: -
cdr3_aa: CSARWGAAGELFF
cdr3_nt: TGCAGCGCCCGGTGGGGGGCAGCCGGGGAGCTGTTTTTT

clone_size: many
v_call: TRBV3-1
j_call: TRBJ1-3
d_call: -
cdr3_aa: CASSQDPVVGRIKAGNTIYF
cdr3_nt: TGTGCCAGCAGCCAAGATCCAGTGGTTGGCAGGATAAAAGCTGGAAACACCATATATTTT

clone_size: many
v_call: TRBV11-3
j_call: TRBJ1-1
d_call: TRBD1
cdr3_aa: CASSLWGTGGAPDTEAFF
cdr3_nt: TGTGCCAGCAGCCTATGGGGGACAGGGGGCGCCCCGGACACTGAAGCTTTCTTT

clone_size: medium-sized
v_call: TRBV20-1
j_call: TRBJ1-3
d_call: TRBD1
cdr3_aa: CSAADRVRGNTIYF
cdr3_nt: TGCAGTGCTGCCGACAGGGTGAGAGGAAACACCATATATTTT

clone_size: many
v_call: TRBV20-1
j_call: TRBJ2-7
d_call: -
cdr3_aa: CSAPDWNSYEQYF
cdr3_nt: TGCAGTGCTCCAGACTGGAACTCCTACGAGCAGTACTTC

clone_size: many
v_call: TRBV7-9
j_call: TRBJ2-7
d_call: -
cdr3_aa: CASSLSSYEQYF
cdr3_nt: TGTGCCAGCAGCTTGAGCTCCTACGAGCAGTACTTC

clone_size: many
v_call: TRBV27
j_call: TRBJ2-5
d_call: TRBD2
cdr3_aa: CASSSGLAGVSQETQYF
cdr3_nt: TGTGCCAGCAGTTCGGGACTAGCGGGAGTAAGTCAAGAGACCCAGTACTTC

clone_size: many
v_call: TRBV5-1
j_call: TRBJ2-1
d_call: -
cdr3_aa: CASSFRLPSSYNEQFF
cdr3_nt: TGCGCCAGCAGCTTTCGACTACCCAGCTCCTACAATGAGCAGTTCTTC

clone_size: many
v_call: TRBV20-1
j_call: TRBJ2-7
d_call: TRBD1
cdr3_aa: CSASPGTGINGEQYF
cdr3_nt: TGCAGTGCTAGTCCCGGGACAGGGATTAACGGTGAGCAGTACTTC

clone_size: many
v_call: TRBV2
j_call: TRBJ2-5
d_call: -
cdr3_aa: CASSEGETQYF
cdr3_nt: TGTGCCAGCAGTGAGGGAGAGACCCAGTACTTC

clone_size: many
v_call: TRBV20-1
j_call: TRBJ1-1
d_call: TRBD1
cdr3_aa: CSARDLSRTGVTEAFF
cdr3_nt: TGCAGTGCTAGAGATCTTTCACGTACAGGGGTCACTGAAGCTTTCTTT

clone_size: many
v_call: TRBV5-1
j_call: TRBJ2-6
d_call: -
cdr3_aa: CASSLQTGANVLTF
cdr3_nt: TGCGCCAGCAGCTTGCAAACTGGGGCCAACGTCCTGACTTTC

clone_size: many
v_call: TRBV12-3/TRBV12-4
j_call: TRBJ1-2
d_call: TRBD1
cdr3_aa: CASSLRGQGAGGYTF
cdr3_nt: TGTGCCAGCAGTCTAAGGGGACAGGGGGCCGGGGGCTACACCTTC

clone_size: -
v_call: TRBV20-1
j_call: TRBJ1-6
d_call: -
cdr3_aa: CSARDMGLNSPLHF
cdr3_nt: TGCAGTGCTAGAGATATGGGGCTTAATTCACCCCTCCACTTT

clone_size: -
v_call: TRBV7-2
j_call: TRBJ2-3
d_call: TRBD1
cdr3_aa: CASSTGQGLSTDTQYF
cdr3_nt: TGTGCCAGCAGCACAGGACAGGGTTTAAGCACAGATACGCAGTATTTT

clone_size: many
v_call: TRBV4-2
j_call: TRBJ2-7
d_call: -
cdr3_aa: CASSQARGAAYEQYF
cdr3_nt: TGTGCCAGCAGCCAGGCCCGGGGGGCCGCCTACGAGCAGTACTTC

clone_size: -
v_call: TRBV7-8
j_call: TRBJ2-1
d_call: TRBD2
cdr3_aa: CASSLVAGVSSYNEQFF
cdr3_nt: TGTGCCAGCAGCTTAGTGGCGGGGGTGAGCTCCTACAATGAGCAGTTCTTC

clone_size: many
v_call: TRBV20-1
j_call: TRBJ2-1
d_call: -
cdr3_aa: CSVERPGLNEQFF
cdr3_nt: TGCAGTGTTGAGCGGCCCGGGTTAAATGAGCAGTTCTTC

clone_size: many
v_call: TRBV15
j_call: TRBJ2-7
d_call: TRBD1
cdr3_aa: CATSLDREGYEQYF
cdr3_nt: TGTGCCACCAGCTTAGACAGGGAAGGCTACGAGCAGTACTTC